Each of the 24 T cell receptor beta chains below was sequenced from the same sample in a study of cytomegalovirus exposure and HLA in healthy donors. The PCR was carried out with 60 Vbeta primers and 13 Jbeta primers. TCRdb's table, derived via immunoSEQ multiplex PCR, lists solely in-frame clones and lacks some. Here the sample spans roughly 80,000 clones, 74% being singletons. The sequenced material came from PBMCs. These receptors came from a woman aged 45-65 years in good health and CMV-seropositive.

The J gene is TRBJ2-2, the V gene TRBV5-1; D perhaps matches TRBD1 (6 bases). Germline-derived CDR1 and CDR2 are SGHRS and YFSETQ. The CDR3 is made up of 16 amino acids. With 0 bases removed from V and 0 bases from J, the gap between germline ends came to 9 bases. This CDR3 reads CASSLAGTTNTGELFF. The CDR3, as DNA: TGCGCCAGCAGCTTGGCCGGGACAACGAACACCGGGGAGCTGTTTTTT.

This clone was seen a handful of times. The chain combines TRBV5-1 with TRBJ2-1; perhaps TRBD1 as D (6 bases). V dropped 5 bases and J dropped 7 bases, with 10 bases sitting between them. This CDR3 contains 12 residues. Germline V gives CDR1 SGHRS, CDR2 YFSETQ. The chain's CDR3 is CASRNTGNEQFF. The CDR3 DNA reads TGCGCCAGCAGGAATACAGGGAATGAGCAGTTCTTC.

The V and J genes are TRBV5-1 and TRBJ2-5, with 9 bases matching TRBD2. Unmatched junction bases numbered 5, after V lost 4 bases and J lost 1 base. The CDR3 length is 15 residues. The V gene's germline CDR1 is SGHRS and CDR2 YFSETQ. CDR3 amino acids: CASSGEREAQETQYF. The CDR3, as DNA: TGCGCCAGCAGCGGGGAGCGGGAGGCCCAAGAGACCCAGTACTTC.

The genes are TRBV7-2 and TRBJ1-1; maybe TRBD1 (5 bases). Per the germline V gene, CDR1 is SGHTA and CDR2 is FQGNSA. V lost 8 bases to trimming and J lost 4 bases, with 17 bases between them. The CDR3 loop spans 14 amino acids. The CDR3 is CASRSLDSRTEAFF. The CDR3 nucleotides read TGTGCCAGCCGCTCCCTCGACAGTCGCACTGAAGCTTTCTTT.

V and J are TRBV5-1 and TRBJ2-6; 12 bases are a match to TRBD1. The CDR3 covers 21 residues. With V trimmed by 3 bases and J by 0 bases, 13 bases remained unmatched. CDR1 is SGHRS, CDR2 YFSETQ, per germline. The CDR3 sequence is CASSSPSGTGGRSSGANVLTF. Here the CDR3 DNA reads TGCGCCAGCAGCTCCCCCTCCGGGACAGGGGGCCGGAGCTCTGGGGCCAACGTCCTGACTTTC.

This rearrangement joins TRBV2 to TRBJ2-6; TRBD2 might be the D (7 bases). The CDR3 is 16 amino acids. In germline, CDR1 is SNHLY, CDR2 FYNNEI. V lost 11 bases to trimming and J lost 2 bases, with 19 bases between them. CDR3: CAGRGARVPGANVLTF. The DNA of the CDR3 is TGTGCCGGGAGGGGGGCCAGGGTTCCTGGGGCCAACGTCCTGACTTTC.

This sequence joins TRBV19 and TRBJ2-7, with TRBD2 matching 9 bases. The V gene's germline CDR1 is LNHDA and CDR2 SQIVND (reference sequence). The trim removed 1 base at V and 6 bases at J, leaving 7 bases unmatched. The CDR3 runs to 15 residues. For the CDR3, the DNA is TGTGCCAGTAGTATAGTAGGTAGCGGGAGAGGCGAGCAGTACTTC. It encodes CASSIVGSGRGEQYF.

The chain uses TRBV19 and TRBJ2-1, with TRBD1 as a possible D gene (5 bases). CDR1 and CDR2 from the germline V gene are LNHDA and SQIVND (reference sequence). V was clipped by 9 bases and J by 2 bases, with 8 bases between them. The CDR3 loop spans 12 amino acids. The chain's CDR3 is CASLGPYNEQFF. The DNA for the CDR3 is TGTGCCAGCCTGGGGCCCTACAATGAGCAGTTCTTC. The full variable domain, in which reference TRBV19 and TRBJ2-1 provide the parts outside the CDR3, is DGGITQSPKYLFRKEGQNVTLSCEQNLNHDAMYWYRQDPGQGLRLIYYSQIVNDFQKGDIAEGYSVSREKKESFPLTVTSAQKNPTAFYLCASLGPYNEQFFGPGTRLTVL.

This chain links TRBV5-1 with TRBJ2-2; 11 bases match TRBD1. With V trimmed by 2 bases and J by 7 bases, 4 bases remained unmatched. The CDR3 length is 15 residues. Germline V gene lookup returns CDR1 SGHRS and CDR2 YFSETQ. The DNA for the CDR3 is TGCGCCAGCAGCTTAGGACAGGGGGCGTACGGGGAGCTGTTTTTT. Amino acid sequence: CASSLGQGAYGELFF.

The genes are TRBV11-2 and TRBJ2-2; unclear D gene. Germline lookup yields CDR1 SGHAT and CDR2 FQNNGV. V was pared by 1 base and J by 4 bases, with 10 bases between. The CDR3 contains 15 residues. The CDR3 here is CASSLGHLGTGELFF. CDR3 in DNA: TGTGCCAGCAGCTTAGGTCATCTCGGCACCGGGGAGCTGTTTTTT.

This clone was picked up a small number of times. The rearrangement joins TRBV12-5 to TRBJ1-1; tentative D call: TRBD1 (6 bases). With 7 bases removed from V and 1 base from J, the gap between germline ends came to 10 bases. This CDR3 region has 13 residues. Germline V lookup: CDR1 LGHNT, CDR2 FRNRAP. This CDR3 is CASAPQGNTEAFF. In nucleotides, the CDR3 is TGTGCTAGTGCCCCACAGGGGAACACTGAAGCTTTCTTT.

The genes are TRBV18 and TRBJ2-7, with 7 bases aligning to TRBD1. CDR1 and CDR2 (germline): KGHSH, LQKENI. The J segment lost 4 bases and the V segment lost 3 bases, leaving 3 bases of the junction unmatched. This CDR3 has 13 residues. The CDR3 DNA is TGTGCCAGCTCACCCCAACAGGGGTACGAGCAGTACTTC. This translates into CASSPQQGYEQYF.

CDR3 sequence reads: CASRETGPQETQYF. In DNA form, the CDR3 reads TGTGCCAGCAGAGAGACAGGGCCGCAAGAGACCCAGTACTTC. The V and J genes are TRBV2 and TRBJ2-5, with 7 bases matching TRBD1. The CDR3 has 14 residues. CDR1 and CDR2 (germline): SNHLY, FYNNEI. V was clipped by 6 bases and J by 2 bases; unmatched bases: 6.

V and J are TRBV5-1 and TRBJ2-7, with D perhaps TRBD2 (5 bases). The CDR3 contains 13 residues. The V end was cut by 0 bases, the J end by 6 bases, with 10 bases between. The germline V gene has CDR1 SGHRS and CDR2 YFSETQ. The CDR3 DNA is TGCGCCAGCAGCTTGGTTGGGAGAGGCGAGCAGTACTTC. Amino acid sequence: CASSLVGRGEQYF.

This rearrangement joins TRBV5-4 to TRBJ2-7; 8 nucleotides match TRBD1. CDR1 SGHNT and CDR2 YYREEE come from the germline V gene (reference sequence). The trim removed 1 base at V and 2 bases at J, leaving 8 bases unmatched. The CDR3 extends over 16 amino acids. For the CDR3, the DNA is TGTGCCAGCAGCTTGTTCGTTGCGGGACAGGCCTACGAGCAGTACTTC. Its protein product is CASSLFVAGQAYEQYF.

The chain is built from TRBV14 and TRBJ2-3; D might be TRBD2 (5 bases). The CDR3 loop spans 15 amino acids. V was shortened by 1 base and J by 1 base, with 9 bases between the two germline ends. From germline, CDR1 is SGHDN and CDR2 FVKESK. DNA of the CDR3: TGTGCCAGCAGCCAAGTCGGAGCGGGCACAGATACGCAGTATTTT. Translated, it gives CASSQVGAGTDTQYF. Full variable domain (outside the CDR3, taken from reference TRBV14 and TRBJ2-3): EAGVTQFPSHSVIEKGQTVTLRCDPISGHDNLYWYRRVMGKEIKFLLHFVKESKQDESGMPNNRFLAERTGGTYSTLKVQPAELEDSGVYFCASSQVGAGTDTQYFGPGTRLTVL.

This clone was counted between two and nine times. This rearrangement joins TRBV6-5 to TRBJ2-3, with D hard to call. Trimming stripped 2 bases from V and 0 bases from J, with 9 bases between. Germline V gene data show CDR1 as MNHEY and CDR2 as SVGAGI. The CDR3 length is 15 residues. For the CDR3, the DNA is TGTGCCAGCAGTTACGACTCCTCTAGCACAGATACGCAGTATTTT. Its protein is CASSYDSSSTDTQYF.

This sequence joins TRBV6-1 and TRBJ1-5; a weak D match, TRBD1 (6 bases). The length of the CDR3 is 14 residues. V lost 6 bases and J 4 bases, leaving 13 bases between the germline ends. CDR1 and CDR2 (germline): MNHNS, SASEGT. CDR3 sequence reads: CASSTGTTNQPQHF. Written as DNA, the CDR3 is TGTGCCAGCAGCACCGGGACAACGAATCAGCCCCAGCATTTT.

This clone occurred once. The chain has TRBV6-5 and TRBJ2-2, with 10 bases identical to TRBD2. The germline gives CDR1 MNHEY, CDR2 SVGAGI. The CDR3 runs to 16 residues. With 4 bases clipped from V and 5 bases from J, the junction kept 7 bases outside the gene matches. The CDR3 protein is CASSSPSGRGTGELFF. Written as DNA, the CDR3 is TGTGCCAGCAGTTCACCTAGCGGGAGAGGGACCGGGGAGCTGTTTTTT.

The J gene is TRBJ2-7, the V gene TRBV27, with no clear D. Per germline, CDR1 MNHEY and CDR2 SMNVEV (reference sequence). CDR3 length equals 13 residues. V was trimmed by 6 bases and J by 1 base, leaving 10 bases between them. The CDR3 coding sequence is TGTGCCAGCAGCCATAGTGGTTCCTACGAGCAGTACTTC. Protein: CASSHSGSYEQYF.

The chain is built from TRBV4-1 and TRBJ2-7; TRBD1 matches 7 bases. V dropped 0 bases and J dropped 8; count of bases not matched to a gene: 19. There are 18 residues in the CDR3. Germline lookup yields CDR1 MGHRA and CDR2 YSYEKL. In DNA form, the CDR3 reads TGCGCCAGCAGCCAAGATGGGGCTAGGACAGGAACCGGTGAGCAGCAGTACTTC. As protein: CASSQDGARTGTGEQQYF.

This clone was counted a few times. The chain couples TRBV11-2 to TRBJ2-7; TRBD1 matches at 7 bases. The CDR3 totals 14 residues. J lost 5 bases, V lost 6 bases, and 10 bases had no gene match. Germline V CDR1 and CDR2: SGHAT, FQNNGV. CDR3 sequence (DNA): TGTGCCAGCAGTCGATTGGACAGGTCCCACGAGCAGTACTTC. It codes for CASSRLDRSHEQYF.

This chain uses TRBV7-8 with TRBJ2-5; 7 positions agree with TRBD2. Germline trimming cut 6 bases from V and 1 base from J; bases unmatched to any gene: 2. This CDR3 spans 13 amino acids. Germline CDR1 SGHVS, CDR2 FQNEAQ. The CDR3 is CASRPSGQETQYF. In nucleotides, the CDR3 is TGTGCCAGCAGACCTAGCGGCCAAGAGACCCAGTACTTC.

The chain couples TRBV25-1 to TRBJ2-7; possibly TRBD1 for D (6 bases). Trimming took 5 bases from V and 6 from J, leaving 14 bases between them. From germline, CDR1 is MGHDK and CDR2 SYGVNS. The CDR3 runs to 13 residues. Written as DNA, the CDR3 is TGTGCCAGCAGTTTACAGGGTTTTCGCGAGCAGTACTTC. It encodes CASSLQGFREQYF.